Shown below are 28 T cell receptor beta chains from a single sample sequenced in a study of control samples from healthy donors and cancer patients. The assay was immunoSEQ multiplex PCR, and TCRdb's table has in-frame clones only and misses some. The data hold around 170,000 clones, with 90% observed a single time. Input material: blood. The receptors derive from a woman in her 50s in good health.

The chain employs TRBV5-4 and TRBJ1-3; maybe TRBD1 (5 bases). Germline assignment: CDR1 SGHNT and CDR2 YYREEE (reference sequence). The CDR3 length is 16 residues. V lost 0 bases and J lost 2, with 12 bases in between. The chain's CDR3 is CASSLVGGIAGNTIYF. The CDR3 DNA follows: TGTGCCAGCAGCTTGGTGGGGGGAATAGCTGGAAACACCATATATTTT.

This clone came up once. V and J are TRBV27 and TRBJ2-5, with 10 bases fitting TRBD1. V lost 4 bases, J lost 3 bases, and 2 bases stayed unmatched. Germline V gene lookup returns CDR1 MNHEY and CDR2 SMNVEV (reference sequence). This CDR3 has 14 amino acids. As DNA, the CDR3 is TGTGCCAGCAGTTATGGGACAGGGGAAGAGACCCAGTACTTC. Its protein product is CASSYGTGEETQYF.

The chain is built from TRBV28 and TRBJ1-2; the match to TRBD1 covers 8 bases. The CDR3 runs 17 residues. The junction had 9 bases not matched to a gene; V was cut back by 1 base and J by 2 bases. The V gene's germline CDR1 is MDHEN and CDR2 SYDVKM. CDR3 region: CASSLSRQGATNYGYTF. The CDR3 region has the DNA TGTGCCAGCAGTTTATCGCGTCAGGGGGCCACGAACTATGGCTACACCTTC.

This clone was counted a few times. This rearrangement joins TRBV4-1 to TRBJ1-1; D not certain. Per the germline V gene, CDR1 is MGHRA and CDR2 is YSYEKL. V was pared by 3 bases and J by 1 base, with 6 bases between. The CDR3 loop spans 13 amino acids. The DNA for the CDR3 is TGCGCCAGCAGCCAGAGGGAGAACACTGAAGCTTTCTTT. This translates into CASSQRENTEAFF.

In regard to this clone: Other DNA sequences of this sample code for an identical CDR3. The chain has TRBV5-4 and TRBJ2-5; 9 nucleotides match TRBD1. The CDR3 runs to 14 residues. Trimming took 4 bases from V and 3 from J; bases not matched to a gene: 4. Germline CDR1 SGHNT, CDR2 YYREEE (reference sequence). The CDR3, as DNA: TGTGCCAGCAGCCCGGGACAGGGCGAAGAGACCCAGTACTTC. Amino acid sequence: CASSPGQGEETQYF.

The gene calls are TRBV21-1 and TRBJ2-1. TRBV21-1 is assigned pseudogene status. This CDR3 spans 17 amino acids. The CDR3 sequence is CASSKKRGTSSYNEQFF. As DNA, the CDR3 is TGTGCCAGCAGCAAAAAGAGGGGCACGAGCTCCTACAATGAGCAGTTCTTC.

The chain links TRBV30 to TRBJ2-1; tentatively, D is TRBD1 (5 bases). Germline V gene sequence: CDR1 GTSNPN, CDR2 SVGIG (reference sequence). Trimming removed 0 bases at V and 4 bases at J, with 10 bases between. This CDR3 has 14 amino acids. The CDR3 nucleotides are TGTGCCTGGAGTGTGACAGTGGGGTACAATGAGCAGTTCTTC. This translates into CAWSVTVGYNEQFF.

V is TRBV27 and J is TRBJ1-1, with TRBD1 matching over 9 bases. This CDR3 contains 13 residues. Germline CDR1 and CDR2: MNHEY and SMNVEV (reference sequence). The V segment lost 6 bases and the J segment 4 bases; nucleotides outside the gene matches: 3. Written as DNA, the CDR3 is TGTGCCAGCAGGGGACAGGGAAGCACTGAAGCTTTCTTT. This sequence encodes CASRGQGSTEAFF.

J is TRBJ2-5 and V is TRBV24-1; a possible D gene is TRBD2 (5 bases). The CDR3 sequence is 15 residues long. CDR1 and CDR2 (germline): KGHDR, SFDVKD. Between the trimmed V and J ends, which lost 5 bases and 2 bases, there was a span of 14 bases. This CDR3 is CATSGRLGLQETQYF. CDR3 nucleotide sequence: TGTGCCACCAGTGGTCGCCTCGGACTGCAAGAGACCCAGTACTTC.

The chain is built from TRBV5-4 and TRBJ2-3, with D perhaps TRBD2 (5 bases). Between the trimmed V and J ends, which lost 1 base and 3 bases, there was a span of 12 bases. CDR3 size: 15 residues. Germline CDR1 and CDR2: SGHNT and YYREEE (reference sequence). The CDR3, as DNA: TGTGCCAGCAGCTTGCCTACCGGGGTAACAGATACGCAGTATTTT. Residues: CASSLPTGVTDTQYF.

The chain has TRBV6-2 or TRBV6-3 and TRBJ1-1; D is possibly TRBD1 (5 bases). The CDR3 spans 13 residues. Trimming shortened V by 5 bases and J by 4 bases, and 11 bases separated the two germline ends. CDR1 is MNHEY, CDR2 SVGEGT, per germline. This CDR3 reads CASSDPGSTEAFF. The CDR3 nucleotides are TGTGCCAGCAGTGACCCAGGGAGCACTGAAGCTTTCTTT.

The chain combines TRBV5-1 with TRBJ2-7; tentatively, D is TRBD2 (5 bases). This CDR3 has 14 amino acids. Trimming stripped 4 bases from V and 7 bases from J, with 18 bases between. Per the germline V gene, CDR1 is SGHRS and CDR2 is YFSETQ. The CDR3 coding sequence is TGCGCCAGCAGCGCCAGACCAGGACCGGGGGAGCAGTACTTC. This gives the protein CASSARPGPGEQYF.

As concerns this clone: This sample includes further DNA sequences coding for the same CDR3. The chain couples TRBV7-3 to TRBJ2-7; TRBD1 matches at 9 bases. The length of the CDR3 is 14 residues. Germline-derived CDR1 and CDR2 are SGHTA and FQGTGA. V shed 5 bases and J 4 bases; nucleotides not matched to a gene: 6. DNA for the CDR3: TGTGCCAGCAGCCCGGACAGGGGACCGTACGAGCAGTACTTC. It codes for CASSPDRGPYEQYF.

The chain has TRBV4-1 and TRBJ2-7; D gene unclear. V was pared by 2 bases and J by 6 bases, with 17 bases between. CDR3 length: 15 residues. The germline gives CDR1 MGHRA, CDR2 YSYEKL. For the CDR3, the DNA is TGCGCCAGCAGCCAAATATGGGGAACCGCAACCGAGCAGTACTTC. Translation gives CASSQIWGTATEQYF.

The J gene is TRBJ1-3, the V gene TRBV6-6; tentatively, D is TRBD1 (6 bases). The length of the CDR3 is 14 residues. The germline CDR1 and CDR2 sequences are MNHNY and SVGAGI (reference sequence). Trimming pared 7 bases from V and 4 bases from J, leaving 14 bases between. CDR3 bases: TGTGCCAGCAACACACAGGGATCAGGAAACACCATATATTTT. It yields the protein CASNTQGSGNTIYF.

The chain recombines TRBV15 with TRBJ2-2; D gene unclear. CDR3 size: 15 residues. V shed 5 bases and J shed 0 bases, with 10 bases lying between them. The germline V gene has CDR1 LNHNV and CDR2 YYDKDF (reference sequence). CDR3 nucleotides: TGTGCCACCAGCTGGCGGTCTACGAACACCGGGGAGCTGTTTTTT. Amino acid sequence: CATSWRSTNTGELFF.

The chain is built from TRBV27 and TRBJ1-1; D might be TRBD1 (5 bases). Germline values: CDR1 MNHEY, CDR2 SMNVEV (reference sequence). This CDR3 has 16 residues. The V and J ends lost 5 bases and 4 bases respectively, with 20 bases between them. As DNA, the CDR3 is TGTGCCAGCAGTGTGGGACCCTTCAGCACGTCCACTGAAGCTTTCTTT. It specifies CASSVGPFSTSTEAFF.

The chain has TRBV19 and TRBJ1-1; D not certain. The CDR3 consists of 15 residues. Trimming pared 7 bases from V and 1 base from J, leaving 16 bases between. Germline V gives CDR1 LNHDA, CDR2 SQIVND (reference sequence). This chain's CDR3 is CASTLLGVRNTEAFF. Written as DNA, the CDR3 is TGTGCCAGTACCCTCCTTGGGGTGAGGAACACTGAAGCTTTCTTT. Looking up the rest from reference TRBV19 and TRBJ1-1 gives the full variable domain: DGGITQSPKYLFRKEGQNVTLSCEQNLNHDAMYWYRQDPGQGLRLIYYSQIVNDFQKGDIAEGYSVSREKKESFPLTVTSAQKNPTAFYLCASTLLGVRNTEAFFGQGTRLTVV.

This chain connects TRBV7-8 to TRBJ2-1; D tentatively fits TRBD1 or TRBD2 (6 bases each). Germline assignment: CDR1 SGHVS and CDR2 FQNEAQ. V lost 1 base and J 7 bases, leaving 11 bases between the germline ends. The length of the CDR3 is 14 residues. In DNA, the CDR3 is TGTGCCAGCAGCTTAGTAACAGGGAGGAATGAGCAGTTCTTC. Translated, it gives CASSLVTGRNEQFF. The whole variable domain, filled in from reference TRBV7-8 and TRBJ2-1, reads GAGVSQSPRYKVAKRGQDVALRCDPISGHVSLFWYQQALGQGPEFLTYFQNEAQLDKSGLPSDRFFAERPEGSVSTLKIQRTQQEDSAVYLCASSLVTGRNEQFFGPGTRLTVL.

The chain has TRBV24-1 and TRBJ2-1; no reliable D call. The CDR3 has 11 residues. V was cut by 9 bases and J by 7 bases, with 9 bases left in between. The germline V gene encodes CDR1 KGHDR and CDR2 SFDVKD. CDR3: CATPSYNEQFF. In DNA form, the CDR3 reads TGTGCCACCCCCAGCTATAATGAGCAGTTCTTC.

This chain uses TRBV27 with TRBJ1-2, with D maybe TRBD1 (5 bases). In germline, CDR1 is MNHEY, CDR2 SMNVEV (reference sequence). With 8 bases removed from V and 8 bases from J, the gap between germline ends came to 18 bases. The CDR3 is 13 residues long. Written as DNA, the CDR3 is TGTGCCAGCTCTAGTAGGTTAGGGGCCGGCTACACCTTC. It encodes CASSSRLGAGYTF.

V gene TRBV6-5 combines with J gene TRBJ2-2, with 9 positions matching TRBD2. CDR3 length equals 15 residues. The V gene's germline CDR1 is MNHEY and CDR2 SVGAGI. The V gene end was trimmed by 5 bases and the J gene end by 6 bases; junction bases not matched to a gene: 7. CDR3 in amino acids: CASSLWTSVPGELFF. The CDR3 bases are TGTGCCAGCAGTCTATGGACTAGCGTTCCCGGGGAGCTGTTTTTT.

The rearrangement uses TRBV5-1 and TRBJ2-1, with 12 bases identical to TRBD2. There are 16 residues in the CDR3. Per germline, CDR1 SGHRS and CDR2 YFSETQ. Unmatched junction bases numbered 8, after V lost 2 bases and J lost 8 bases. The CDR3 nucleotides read TGCGCCAGCAGCTTACTCACTAGCGGGGGGTTCGATGAGCAGTTCTTC. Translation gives CASSLLTSGGFDEQFF.

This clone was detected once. The DNA for the CDR3 is TGCGCCAGCAGCTTGGATCTAGCGGGGAATACGCAGTATTTT. This gives the protein CASSLDLAGNTQYF. V usage is TRBV5-1 and J usage is TRBJ2-3; 9 nucleotides match TRBD2. CDR3 length: 14 residues. Trimming cost V 0 bases and J 7 bases; bases outside gene matches: 3. Germline V CDR1 and CDR2: SGHRS, YFSETQ.

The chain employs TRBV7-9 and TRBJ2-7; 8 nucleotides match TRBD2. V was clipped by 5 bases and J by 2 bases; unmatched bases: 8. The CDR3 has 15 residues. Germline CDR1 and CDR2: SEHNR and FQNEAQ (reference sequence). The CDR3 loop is CASSPSKREPYEQYF. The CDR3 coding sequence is TGTGCCAGCAGCCCATCTAAGCGGGAGCCCTACGAGCAGTACTTC.

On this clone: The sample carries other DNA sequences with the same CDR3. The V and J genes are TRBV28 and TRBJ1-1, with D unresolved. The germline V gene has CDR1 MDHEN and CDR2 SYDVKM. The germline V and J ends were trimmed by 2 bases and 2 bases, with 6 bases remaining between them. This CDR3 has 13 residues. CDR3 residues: CASSLRSNTEAFF. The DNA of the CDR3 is TGTGCCAGCAGTTTACGATCCAACACTGAAGCTTTCTTT. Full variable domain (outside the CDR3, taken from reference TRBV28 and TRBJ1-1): DVKVTQSSRYLVKRTGEKVFLECVQDMDHENMFWYRQDPGLGLRLIYFSYDVKMKEKGDIPEGYSVSREKKERFSLILESASTNQTSMYLCASSLRSNTEAFFGQGTRLTVV.

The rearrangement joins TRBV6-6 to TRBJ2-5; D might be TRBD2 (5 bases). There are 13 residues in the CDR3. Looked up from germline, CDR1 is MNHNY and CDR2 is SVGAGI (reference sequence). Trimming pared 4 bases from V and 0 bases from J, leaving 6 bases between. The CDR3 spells CASSLLDQETQYF. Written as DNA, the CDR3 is TGTGCCAGCAGTTTACTAGACCAAGAGACCCAGTACTTC.

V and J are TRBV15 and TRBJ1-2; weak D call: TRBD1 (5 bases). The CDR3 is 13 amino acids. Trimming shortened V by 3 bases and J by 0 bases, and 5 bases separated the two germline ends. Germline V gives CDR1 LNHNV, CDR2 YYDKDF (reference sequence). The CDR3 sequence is CATSRTANYGYTF. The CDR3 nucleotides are TGTGCCACCAGCAGGACAGCTAACTATGGCTACACCTTC.